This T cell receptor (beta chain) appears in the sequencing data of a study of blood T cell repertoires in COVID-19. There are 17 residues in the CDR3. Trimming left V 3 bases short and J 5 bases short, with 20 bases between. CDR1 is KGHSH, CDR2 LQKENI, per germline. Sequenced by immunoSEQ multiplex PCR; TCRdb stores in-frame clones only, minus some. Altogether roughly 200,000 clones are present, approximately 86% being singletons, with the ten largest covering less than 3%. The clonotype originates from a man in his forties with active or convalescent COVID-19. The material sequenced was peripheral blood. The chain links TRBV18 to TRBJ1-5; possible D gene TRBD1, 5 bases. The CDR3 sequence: CASSPDYWREGDQPQHF. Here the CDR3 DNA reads TGTGCCAGCTCACCGGATTATTGGAGGGAAGGGGATCAGCCCCAGCATTTT. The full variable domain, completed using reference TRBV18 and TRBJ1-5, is NAGVMQNPRHLVRRRGQEARLRCSPMKGHSHVYWYRQLPEEGLKFMVYLQKENIIDESGMPKERFSAEFPKEGPSILRIQQVVRGDSAAYFCASSPDYWREGDQPQHFGDGTRLSIL.